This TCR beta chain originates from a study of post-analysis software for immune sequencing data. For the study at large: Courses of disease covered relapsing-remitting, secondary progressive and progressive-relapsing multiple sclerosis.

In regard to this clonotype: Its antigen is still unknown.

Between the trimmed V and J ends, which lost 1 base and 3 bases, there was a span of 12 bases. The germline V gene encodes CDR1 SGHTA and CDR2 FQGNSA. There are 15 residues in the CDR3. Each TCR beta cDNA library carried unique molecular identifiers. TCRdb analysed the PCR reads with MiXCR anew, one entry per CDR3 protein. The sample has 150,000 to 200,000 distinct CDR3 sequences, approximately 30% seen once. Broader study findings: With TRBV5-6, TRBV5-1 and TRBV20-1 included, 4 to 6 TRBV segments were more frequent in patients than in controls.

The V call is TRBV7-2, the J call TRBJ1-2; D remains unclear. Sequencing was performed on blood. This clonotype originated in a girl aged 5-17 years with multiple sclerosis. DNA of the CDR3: TGTGCCAGCAGCTTAGAAGTCCGGCGGTACTATGGCTACACCTTC. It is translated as CASSLEVRRYYGYTF.